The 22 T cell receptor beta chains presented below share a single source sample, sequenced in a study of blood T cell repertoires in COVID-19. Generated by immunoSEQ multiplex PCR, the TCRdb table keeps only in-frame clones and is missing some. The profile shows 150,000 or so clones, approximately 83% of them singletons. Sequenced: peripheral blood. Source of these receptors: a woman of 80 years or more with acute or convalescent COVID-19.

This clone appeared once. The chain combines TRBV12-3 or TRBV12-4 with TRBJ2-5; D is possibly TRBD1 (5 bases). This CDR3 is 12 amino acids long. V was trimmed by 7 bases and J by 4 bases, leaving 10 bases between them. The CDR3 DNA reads TGTGCCAGCACCATAGGGGTAGAGACCCAGTACTTC. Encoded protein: CASTIGVETQYF.

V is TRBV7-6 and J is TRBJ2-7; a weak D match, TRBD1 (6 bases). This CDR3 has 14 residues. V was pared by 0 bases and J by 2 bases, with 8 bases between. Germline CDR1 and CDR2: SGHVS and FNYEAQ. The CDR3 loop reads CASSLAGTTYEQYF. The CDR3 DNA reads TGTGCCAGCAGCTTAGCGGGGACAACCTACGAGCAGTACTTC.

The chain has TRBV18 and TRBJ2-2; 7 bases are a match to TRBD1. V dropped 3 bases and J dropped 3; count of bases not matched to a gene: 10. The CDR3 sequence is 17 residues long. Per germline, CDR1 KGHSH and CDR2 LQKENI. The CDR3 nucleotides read TGTGCCAGCTCACCGTACCGGGACAGCTCGGACACCGGGGAGCTGTTTTTT. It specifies CASSPYRDSSDTGELFF.

CDR3 protein: CASSPTSDRGGTEAFF. DNA of the CDR3: TGTGCCAGCAGTCCAACTTCGGACAGGGGTGGCACTGAAGCTTTCTTT. The chain links TRBV7-8 to TRBJ1-1, with TRBD1 identical over 9 bases. This CDR3 is built from 16 residues. Germline-derived CDR1 and CDR2 are SGHVS and FQNEAQ. V dropped 6 bases and J dropped 4; count of bases not matched to a gene: 12. Full variable domain (remainder filled in from reference TRBV7-8 and TRBJ1-1): GAGVSQSPRYKVAKRGQDVALRCDPISGHVSLFWYQQALGQGPEFLTYFQNEAQLDKSGLPSDRFFAERPEGSVSTLKIQRTQQEDSAVYLCASSPTSDRGGTEAFFGQGTRLTVV.

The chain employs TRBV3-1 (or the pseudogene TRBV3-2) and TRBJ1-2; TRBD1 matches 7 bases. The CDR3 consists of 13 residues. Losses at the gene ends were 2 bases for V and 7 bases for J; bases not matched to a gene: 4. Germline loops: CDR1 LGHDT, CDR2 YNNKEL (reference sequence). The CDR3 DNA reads TGTGCCAGCAGCCAACGGGGACAGCTTGGCTACACCTTC. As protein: CASSQRGQLGYTF.

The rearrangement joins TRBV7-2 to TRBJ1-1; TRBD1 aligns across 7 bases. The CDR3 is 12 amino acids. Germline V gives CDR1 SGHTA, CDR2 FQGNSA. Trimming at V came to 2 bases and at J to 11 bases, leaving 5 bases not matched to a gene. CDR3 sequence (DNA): TGTGCCAGCAGCTTAAAGGGGGCGCGGGCTTTCTTT. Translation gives CASSLKGARAFF.

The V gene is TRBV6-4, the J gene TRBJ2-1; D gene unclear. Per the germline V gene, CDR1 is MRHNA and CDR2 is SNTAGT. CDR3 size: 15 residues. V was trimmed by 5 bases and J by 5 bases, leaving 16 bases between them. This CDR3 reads CASSSDNRPNNEQFF. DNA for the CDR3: TGTGCCAGCAGTTCTGACAATCGACCCAACAATGAGCAGTTCTTC.

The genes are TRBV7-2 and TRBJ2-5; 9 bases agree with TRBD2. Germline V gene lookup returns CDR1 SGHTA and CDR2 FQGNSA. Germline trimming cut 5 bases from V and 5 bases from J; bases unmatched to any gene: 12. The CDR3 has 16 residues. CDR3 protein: CASSTTLSGGSETQYF. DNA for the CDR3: TGTGCCAGCAGCACGACGCTTAGCGGGGGTAGTGAGACCCAGTACTTC.

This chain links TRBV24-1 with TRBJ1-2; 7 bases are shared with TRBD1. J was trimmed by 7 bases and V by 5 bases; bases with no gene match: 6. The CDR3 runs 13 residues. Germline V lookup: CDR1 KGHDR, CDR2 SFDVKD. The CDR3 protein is CATSATGDSGYTF. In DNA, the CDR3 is TGTGCCACCAGTGCTACAGGGGATAGTGGCTACACCTTC.

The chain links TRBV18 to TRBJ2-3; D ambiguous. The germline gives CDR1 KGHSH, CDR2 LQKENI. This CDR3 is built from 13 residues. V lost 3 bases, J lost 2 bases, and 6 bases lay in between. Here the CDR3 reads CASSPFYTDTQYF. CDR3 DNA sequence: TGTGCCAGCTCACCCTTCTACACAGATACGCAGTATTTT.

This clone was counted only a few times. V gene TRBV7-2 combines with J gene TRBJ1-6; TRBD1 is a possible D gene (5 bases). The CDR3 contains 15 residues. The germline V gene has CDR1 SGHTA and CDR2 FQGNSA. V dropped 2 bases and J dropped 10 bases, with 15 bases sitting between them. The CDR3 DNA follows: TGTGCCAGCAGCTTATCGGGGACTTCGGGGTCACCCCTCCACTTT. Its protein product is CASSLSGTSGSPLHF.

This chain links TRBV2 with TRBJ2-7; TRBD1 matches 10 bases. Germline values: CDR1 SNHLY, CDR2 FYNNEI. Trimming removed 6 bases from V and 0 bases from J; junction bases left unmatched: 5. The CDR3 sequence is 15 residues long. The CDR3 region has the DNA TGTGCCAGCAGGCGCCGGGACAGGGGCTCCTACGAGCAGTACTTC. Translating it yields CASRRRDRGSYEQYF. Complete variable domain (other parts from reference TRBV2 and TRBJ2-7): EPEVTQTPSHQVTQMGQEVILRCVPISNHLYFYWYRQILGQKVEFLVSFYNNEISEKSEIFDDQFSVERPDGSNFTLKIRSTKLEDSAMYFCASRRRDRGSYEQYFGPGTRLTVT.

CDR3 in DNA: TGCAGCGTTGAGGTCTTTGGGACAGGGGTGACTGAAGCTTTCTTT. Translating gives CSVEVFGTGVTEAFF. The chain employs TRBV29-1 and TRBJ1-1, with 10 nucleotides matching TRBD1. V was pared by 3 bases and J by 5 bases, with 9 bases of the junction left unmatched. Germline CDR1 and CDR2: SQVTM and ANQGSEA. This CDR3 is 15 amino acids long.

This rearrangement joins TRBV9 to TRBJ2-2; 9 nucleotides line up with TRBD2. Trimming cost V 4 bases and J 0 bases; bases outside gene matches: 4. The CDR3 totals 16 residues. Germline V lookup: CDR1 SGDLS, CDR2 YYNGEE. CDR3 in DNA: TGTGCCAGCAGCCCCTGGACTAGCGCGAACACCGGGGAGCTGTTTTTT. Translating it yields CASSPWTSANTGELFF.

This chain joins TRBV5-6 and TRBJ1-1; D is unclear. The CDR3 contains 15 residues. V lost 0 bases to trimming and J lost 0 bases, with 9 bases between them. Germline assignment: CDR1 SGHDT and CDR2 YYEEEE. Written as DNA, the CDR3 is TGTGCCAGCAGCTTGGAACAGTATATGAACACTGAAGCTTTCTTT. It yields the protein CASSLEQYMNTEAFF.

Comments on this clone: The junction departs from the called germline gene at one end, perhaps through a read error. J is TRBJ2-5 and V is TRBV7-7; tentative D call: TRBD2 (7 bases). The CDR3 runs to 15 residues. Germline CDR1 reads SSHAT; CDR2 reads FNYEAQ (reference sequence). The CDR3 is CASSLAGGAGETQYF. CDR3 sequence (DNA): TGTGCCAGCAGCCTAGCTGGGGGGGCCGGGGAGACCCAGTACTTC.

The DNA for the CDR3 is TGTGCCAGTAATCCTCGTGTCGGGAAAACGAACACTGAAGCTTTCTTT. Protein sequence: CASNPRVGKTNTEAFF. V and J are TRBV19 and TRBJ1-1; D is ambiguous. Germline CDR1 and CDR2: LNHDA and SQIVND (reference sequence). The CDR3 contains 16 residues. V was shortened by 7 bases and J by 1 base, with 19 bases between the two germline ends.

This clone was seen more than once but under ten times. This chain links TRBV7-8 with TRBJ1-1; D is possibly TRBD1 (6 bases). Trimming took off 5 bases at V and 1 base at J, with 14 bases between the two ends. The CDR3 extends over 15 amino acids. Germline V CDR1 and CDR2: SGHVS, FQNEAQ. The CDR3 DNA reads TGTGCCAGCAGCCTTAACAGGGCCGGGAACACTGAAGCTTTCTTT. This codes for CASSLNRAGNTEAFF.

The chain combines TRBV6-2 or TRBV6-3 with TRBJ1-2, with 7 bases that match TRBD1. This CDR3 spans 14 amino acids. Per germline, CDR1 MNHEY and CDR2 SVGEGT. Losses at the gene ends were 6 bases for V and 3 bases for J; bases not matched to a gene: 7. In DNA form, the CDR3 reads TGTGCCAGCAGCCGAAGACAGGGCTACTATGGCTACACCTTC. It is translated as CASSRRQGYYGYTF.

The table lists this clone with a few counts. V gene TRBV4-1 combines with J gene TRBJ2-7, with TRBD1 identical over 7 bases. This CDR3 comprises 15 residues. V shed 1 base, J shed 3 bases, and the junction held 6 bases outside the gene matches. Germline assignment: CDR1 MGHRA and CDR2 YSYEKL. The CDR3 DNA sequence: TGCGCCAGCAGCCAAGTCGACAGGGACCACTACGAGCAGTACTTC. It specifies CASSQVDRDHYEQYF.

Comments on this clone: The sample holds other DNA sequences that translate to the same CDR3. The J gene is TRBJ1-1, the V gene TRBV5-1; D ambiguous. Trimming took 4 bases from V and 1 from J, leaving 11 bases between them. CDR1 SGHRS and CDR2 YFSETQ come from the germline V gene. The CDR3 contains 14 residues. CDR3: CASSLGSRNTEAFF. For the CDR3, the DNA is TGCGCCAGCAGCCTCGGGTCTCGGAACACTGAAGCTTTCTTT.

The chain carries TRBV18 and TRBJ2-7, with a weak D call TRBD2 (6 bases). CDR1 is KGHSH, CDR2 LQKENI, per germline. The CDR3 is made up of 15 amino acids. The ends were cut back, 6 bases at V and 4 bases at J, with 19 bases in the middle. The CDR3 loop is CASSLGGSRAYEQYF. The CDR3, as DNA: TGTGCCAGCTCCCTGGGAGGAAGTAGGGCTTACGAGCAGTACTTC.